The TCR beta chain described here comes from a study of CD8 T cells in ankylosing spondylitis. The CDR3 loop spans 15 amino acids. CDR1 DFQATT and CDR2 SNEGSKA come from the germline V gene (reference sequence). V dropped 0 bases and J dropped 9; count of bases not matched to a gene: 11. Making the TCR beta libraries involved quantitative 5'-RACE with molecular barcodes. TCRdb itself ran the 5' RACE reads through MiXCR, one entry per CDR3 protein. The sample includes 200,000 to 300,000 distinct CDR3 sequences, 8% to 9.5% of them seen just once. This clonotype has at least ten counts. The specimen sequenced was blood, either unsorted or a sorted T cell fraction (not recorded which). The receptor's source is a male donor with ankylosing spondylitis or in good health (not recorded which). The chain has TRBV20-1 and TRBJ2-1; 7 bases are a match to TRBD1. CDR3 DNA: TGCAGTGCTAGAGATTTCACAGGGGCAGCGCTTGAGCAGTTCTTC. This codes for CSARDFTGAALEQFF.